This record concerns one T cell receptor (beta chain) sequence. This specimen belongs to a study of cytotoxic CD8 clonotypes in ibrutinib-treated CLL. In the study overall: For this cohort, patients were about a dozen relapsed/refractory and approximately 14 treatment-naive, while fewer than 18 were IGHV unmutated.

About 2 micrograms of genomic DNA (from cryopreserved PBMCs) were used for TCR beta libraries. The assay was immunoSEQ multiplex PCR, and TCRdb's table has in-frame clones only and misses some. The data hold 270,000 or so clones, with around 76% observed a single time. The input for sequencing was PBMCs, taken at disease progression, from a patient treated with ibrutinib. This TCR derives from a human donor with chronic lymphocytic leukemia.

Here the CDR3 reads CASTQTGEQFF. CDR3 coding DNA: TGTGCCAGCACCCAGACAGGGGAGCAGTTCTTC. The chain recombines TRBV27 with TRBJ2-1; 7 nucleotides agree with TRBD1. The V gene end was trimmed by 7 bases and the J gene end by 10 bases; junction bases not matched to a gene: 4. The CDR3 spans 11 residues. From germline, CDR1 is MNHEY and CDR2 SMNVEV (reference sequence).